What follows are 9 T cell receptor beta chains derived from one specimen sequenced in a study of T-cell reconstitution after alpha-beta-depleted transplantation in children. This sample's TCRbeta library carried unique molecular identifier barcodes. MiXCR, run by TCRdb on the PCR reads, gives a single entry per CDR3 protein. This sample has around 300,000 distinct CDR3 sequences, with around 20% found just once. This specimen consisted of PBMCs, mostly from graft donor cells, obtained 180 days after TCRalphabeta/CD19-depleted stem cell transplant. The source of these receptors is a male patient younger than 18 who had a stem cell transplant for acute lymphoblastic leukemia, so the T cells may come from the graft donor.

The gene calls are TRBV27 and TRBJ2-7, with 7 bases aligning to TRBD2. Germline loops: CDR1 MNHEY, CDR2 SMNVEV (reference sequence). The CDR3 has 13 amino acids. Trimming at V came to 6 bases and at J to 6 bases, leaving 8 bases not matched to a gene. The CDR3 reads CASSRDYYSEQYF. Written as DNA, the CDR3 is TGTGCCAGCAGCCGGGACTACTACTCCGAGCAGTACTTC.

The chain recombines TRBV20-1 with TRBJ2-7, with TRBD1 matching over 10 bases. V was pared by 3 bases and J by 5 bases, with 4 bases of the junction left unmatched. Germline V gene lookup returns CDR1 DFQATT and CDR2 SNEGSKA (reference sequence). The CDR3 is 13 residues long. CDR3 sequence (DNA): TGCAGTGCTAGTTGGGACAGGGGCCACGAGCAGTACTTC. Protein: CSASWDRGHEQYF.

V usage is TRBV7-2 and J usage is TRBJ2-2, with 7 bases aligning to TRBD2. The CDR3 spans 15 residues. The germline V gene encodes CDR1 SGHTA and CDR2 FQGNSA. The junction had 8 bases not matched to a gene; V was cut back by 4 bases and J by 6 bases. This CDR3 reads CASSSGVAGAGELFF. The DNA for the CDR3 is TGTGCCAGCAGCTCTGGGGTAGCGGGTGCCGGGGAGCTGTTTTTT.

This clonotype was detected a few times. A junction boundary mismatches the germline segment, possibly from a read error. This chain links TRBV11-2 with TRBJ2-7; no clear D. This CDR3 is 12 amino acids long. CDR1 and CDR2 from the germline V gene are SGHAT and FQNNGV. CDR3 nucleotide sequence: TGTGCCAGCAGCCAAGGAATGTACGGGCAGTACTTC. This encodes CASSQGMYGQYF.

The chain couples TRBV29-1 to TRBJ2-2, with a tentative D call TRBD2 (5 bases). Germline V gene sequence: CDR1 SQVTM, CDR2 ANQGSEA. V was trimmed by 4 bases and J by 6 bases, leaving 9 bases between them. There are 12 residues in the CDR3. Here the CDR3 DNA reads TGCAGCGTTGGATTACTAGCCGGGGAGCTGTTTTTT. It encodes CSVGLLAGELFF.

The chain uses TRBV7-9 and TRBJ2-1, with 7 bases fitting TRBD2. CDR1 is SEHNR and CDR2 is FQNEAQ in the germline V gene (reference sequence). This CDR3 is built from 14 residues. Unmatched junction bases numbered 7, after V lost 5 bases and J lost 6 bases. The CDR3 region is CASSPGTMFNEQFF. Here the CDR3 DNA reads TGTGCCAGCAGCCCCGGGACTATGTTCAATGAGCAGTTCTTC.

The chain has TRBV7-3 and TRBJ2-2; tentatively, D is TRBD1 (5 bases). Trimming cost V 0 bases and J 11 bases, with 10 bases left between them. From germline, CDR1 is SGHTA and CDR2 FQGTGA. This CDR3 is built from 13 residues. DNA of the CDR3: TGTGCCAGCAGCTTAACAGTGGACAACGAGCTGTTTTTT. Translated, it gives CASSLTVDNELFF.

This clonotype was recorded only once. The chain is built from TRBV20-1 and TRBJ2-3, with no clear D. With 2 bases removed from V and 1 base from J, the gap between germline ends came to 13 bases. Germline V CDR1 and CDR2: DFQATT, SNEGSKA (reference sequence). The CDR3 runs 15 residues. The CDR3 DNA is TGCAGTGCTAGAAATCCGGGTCTAGGCACAGATACGCAGTATTTT. This gives the protein CSARNPGLGTDTQYF.

As for this clonotype: Given a much more abundant clone one base away, this may be a read error. The rearrangement joins TRBV20-1 to TRBJ2-1; a possible D gene is TRBD2 (6 bases). Per germline, CDR1 DFQATT and CDR2 SNEGSKA (reference sequence). The CDR3 spans 15 residues. CDR3 loop: CSASVRTTPYNGQFF. The DNA of the CDR3 is TGCAGTGCTAGCGTCAGGACTACCCCCTACAATGGGCAGTTCTTC.